This T cell receptor beta chain was captured by sequencing in a study of monozygotic twins with inflammatory bowel disease. TCRdb re-called the 5' RACE reads and shows each CDR3 protein once, DNA omitted. Seen in this sample are fewer than 550,000 distinct CDR3 sequences; the ten most common clones hold 2.4%. The CDR3 loop spans 15 amino acids. In germline, CDR1 is SQVTM, CDR2 ANQGSEA. This sequence originates from a human donor with ulcerative colitis or Crohn's disease, or a healthy co-twin of an affected twin (not recorded which). This chain joins TRBV29-1 and TRBJ1-4. The specimen was blood. CDR3: CSVGFLRGANEKLFF.